Shown below are 7 T cell receptor beta chains from a single sample sequenced in a study of T cells in Graves' hyperthyroidism and ophthalmopathy (dated by TCRdb to the late 2010s). The receptor library was made with multiplex PCR. The run used an Illumina HiSeq 2000. The TCR beta CDR3 regions were amplified from RNA transcripts. The TCR CDR3 was subjected to a first round of RT-PCR using the HTBI primer set and the Qiagen OneStep RT-PCR kit. TCRdb reran the public reads through fastp at Q25 and MiXCR, keeping productive beta chains. For every CDR3 protein sequence, its rows merge into one entry that carries the most common genes and DNA. This sample has some 620,000 distinct CDR3 sequences in its table, and around 15% of those were observed once. Jointly, the top ten make up less than 4.5% of the sample. The sample was blood. Receptors were obtained from a young woman with Graves' hyperthyroidism.

V gene TRBV7-6 combines with J gene TRBJ2-2, with a tentative D call TRBD1 (6 bases). The V gene lost 5 bases and the J gene lost 1 base, with 11 bases spanning the gap. Germline-derived CDR1 and CDR2 are SGHVS and FNYEAQ. This CDR3 contains 15 residues. In DNA, the CDR3 is TGTGCCAGCAGCGTACAGGGATGGAACACCGGGGAGCTGTTTTTT. Translating it yields CASSVQGWNTGELFF.

Concerning this clonotype: A much bigger clone sits one base away, suggesting this may be a read error. The CDR3 sequence is CASNSNSGTHEQYF. In DNA, the CDR3 is TGTGCCAGCAACTCAAATAGCGGGACCCACGAGCAGTACTTC. This chain joins TRBV11-3 and TRBJ2-7; 8 bases agree with TRBD2. Trimming at V came to 7 bases and at J to 5 bases, leaving 10 bases not matched to a gene. Per germline, CDR1 SGHNT and CDR2 YENEEA. CDR3 length: 14 amino acids.

This clonotype was observed a few times. The chain is built from TRBV7-2 and TRBJ2-3; the match to TRBD2 covers 16 bases. The CDR3 extends over 19 amino acids. Germline trimming cut 4 bases from V and 3 bases from J; bases unmatched to any gene: 10. Germline CDR1 and CDR2: SGHTA and FQGNSA. CDR3 DNA sequence: TGTGCCAGCAGCTCGGGACTAGCGGGAGGGGGTTATGTTACAGATACGCAGTATTTT. It translates to CASSSGLAGGGYVTDTQYF.

This clonotype showed up just a few times. The rearrangement joins TRBV6-1 to TRBJ2-1; the D gene is possibly TRBD2 (7 bases). The CDR3 length is 17 residues. From germline, CDR1 is MNHNS and CDR2 SASEGT. Trimming shortened V by 5 bases and J by 0 bases, and 17 bases separated the two germline ends. CDR3 sequence reads: CASSYRGAVSSYNEQFF. Written as DNA, the CDR3 is TGTGCCAGCAGTTACCGGGGGGCGGTAAGCTCCTACAATGAGCAGTTCTTC.

This clonotype was counted at least ten times. The chain has TRBV27 and TRBJ2-3; 10 bases match TRBD2. This CDR3 spans 14 amino acids. Germline loops: CDR1 MNHEY, CDR2 SMNVEV (reference sequence). The J segment lost 5 bases and the V segment lost 4 bases, leaving 3 bases of the junction unmatched. This chain's CDR3 is CASSSGLAIDTQYF. CDR3 nucleotide sequence: TGTGCCAGCAGTTCGGGACTAGCGATAGATACGCAGTATTTT.

V and J are TRBV7-9 and TRBJ1-2; the D is unclear. Germline CDR1 is SEHNR and CDR2 is FQNEAQ (reference sequence). Trimming cost V 1 base and J 8 bases, with 11 bases left between them. CDR3 size: 13 residues. This CDR3 reads CASSLGSVGGYTF. DNA for the CDR3: TGTGCCAGCAGCTTAGGATCCGTCGGGGGCTACACCTTC.

Remarks on this clonotype: This may be a read error: a much more frequent sequence differs by one nucleotide. The rearrangement uses TRBV7-2 and TRBJ2-5; the match to TRBD1 covers 9 bases. The CDR3 loop spans 15 amino acids. The germline V gene has CDR1 SGHTA and CDR2 FQGNSA. The J segment lost 5 bases and the V segment lost 7 bases, leaving 11 bases of the junction unmatched. The CDR3 region has the DNA TGTGCCAGCAACCCAGGACAGGGGAGAACGGAGACCCAGTACTTC. It yields the protein CASNPGQGRTETQYF.